This T cell receptor (beta chain) was recorded in a study of pediatric ulcerative colitis. Broader study findings: Rectal pinch biopsies may include blood-derived T cells. Repertoires came from total lymphocyte DNA, so rare subsets like regulatory T cells may be missed.

In its sample, this clone was seen a few times. Its antigen is still unknown. Per germline, CDR1 MNHEY and CDR2 SMNVEV (reference sequence). Trimming took off 6 bases at V and 4 bases at J, with 12 bases between the two ends. CDR3 length equals 13 residues. During colonoscopy, one to two rectal pinch biopsies were collected. This table comes from immunoSEQ multiplex PCR, and its TCRdb copy is limited to in-frame clones, with some not included. The table includes 30,000 to 35,000 clones, around 80% detected once. Sequencing was carried out using gut tissue. The chain links TRBV27 to TRBJ1-2; maybe TRBD1 (6 bases). The source of this sequence is a boy aged 5-17 years with mild ulcerative colitis. The CDR3 DNA is TGTGCCAGCAGCTTAAGGGGGGTCTATGGCTACACCTTC. This sequence encodes CASSLRGVYGYTF.